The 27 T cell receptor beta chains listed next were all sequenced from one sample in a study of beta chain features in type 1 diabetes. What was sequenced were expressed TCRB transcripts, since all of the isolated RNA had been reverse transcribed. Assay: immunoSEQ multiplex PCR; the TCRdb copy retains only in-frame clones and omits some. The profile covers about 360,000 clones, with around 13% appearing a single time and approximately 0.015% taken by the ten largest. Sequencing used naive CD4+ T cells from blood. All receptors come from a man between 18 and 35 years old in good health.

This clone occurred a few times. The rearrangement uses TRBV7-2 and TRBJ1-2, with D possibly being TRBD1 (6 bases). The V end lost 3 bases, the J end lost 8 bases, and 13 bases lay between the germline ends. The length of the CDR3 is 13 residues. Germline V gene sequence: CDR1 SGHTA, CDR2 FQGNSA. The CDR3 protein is CASSFLQGSGYTF. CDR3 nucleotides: TGTGCCAGCAGCTTTCTCCAGGGGAGCGGCTACACCTTC.

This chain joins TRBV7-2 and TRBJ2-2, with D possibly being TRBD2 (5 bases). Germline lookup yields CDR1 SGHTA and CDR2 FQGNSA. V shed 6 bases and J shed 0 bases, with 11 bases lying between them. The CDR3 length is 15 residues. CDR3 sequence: CASRAVFANTGELFF. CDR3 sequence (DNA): TGTGCCAGCAGAGCGGTGTTCGCGAACACCGGGGAGCTGTTTTTT.

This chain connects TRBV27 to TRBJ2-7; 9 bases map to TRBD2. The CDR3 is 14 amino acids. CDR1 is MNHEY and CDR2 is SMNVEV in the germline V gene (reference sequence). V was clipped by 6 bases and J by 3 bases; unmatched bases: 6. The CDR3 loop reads CASSTAGGLYEQYF. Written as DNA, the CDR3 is TGTGCCAGCAGCACAGCGGGGGGCCTCTACGAGCAGTACTTC.

The CDR3 DNA is TGTGCCAGCAGTTATGAAGCGGGGGCCTCAGATACGCAGTATTTT. Amino acid sequence: CASSYEAGASDTQYF. The chain has TRBV6-5 and TRBJ2-3; 8 nucleotides agree with TRBD2. This CDR3 has 15 amino acids. The ends lost 3 bases at V and 4 bases at J; junction bases unmatched: 6. The germline CDR1 and CDR2 sequences are MNHEY and SVGAGI.

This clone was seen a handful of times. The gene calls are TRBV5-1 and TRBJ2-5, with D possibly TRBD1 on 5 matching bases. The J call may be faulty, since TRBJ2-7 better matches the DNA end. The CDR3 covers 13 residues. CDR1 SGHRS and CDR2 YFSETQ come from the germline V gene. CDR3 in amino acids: CASSRRDSYEQYF. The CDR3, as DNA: TGCGCCAGCAGCCGCAGAGACAGTTACGAGCAGTACTTC.

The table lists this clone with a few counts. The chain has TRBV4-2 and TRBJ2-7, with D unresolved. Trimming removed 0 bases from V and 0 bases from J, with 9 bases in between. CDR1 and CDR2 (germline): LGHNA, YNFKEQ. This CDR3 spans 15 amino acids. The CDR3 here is CASSQEVRDSYEQYF. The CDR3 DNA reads TGTGCCAGCAGCCAAGAAGTCCGAGACTCCTACGAGCAGTACTTC.

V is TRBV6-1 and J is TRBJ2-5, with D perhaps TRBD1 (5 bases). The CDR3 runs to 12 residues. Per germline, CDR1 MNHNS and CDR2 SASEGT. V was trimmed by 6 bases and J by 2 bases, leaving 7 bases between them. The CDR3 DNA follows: TGTGCCAGCAGACGACAGCAAGAGACCCAGTACTTC. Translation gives CASRRQQETQYF.

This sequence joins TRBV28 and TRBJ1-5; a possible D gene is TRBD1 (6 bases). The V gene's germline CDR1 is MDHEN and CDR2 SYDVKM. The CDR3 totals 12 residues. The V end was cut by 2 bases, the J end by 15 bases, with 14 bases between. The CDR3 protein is CASSLNREPRHF. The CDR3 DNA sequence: TGTGCCAGCAGTTTAAACAGGGAACCAAGGCATTTT.

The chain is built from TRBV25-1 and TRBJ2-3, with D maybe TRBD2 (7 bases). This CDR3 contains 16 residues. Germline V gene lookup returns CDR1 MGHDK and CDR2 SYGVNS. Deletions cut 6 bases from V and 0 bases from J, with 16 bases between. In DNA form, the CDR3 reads TGTGCCAGCAGCGAAGTGGGGGGGCGTAGCACAGATACGCAGTATTTT. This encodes CASSEVGGRSTDTQYF. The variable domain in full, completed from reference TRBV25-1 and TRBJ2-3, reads EADIYQTPRYLVIGTGKKITLECSQTMGHDKMYWYQQDPGMELHLIHYSYGVNSTEKGDLSSESTVSRIRTEHFPLTLESARPSHTSQYLCASSEVGGRSTDTQYFGPGTRLTVL.

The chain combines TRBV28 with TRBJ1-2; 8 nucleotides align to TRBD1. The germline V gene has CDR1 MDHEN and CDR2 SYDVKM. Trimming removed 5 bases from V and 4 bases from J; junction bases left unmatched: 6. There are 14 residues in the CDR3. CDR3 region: CASSPDRGSYGYTF. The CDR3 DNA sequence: TGTGCCAGCAGTCCTGACAGGGGAAGCTATGGCTACACCTTC.

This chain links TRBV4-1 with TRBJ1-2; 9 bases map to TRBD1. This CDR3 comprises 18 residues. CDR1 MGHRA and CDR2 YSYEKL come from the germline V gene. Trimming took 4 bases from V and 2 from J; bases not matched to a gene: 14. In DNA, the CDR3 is TGCGCCAGCAGCCCACCCCGACCAACAGGGGGCTTGAACTATGGCTACACCTTC. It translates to CASSPPRPTGGLNYGYTF.

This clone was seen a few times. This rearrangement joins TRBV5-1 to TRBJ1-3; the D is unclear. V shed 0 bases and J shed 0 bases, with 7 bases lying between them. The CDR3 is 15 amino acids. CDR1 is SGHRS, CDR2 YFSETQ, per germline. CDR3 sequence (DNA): TGCGCCAGCAGCTTGGACAGTCCCTCTGGAAACACCATATATTTT. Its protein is CASSLDSPSGNTIYF.

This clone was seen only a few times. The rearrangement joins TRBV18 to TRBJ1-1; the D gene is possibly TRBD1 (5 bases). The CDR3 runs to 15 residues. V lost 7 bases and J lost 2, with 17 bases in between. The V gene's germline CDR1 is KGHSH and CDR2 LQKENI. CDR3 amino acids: CASLTGSGGNTEAFF. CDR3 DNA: TGTGCCAGCTTAACGGGGTCCGGGGGTAACACTGAAGCTTTCTTT.

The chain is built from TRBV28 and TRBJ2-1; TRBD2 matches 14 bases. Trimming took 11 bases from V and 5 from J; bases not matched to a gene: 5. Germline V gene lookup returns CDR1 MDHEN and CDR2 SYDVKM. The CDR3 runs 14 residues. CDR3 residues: CAGAGLAGDNEQFF. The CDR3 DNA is TGTGCCGGAGCGGGACTAGCGGGGGACAATGAGCAGTTCTTC.

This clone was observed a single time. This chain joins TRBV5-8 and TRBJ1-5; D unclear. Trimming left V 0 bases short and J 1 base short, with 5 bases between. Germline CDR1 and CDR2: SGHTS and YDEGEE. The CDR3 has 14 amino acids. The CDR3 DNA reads TGTGCCAGCAGCTTGGGAGTGAGCAATCAGCCCCAGCATTTT. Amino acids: CASSLGVSNQPQHF.

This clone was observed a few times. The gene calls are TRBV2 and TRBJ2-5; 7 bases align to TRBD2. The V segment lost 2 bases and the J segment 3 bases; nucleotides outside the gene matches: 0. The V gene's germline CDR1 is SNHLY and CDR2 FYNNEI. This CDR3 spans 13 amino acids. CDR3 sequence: CASSELAEETQYF. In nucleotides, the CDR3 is TGTGCCAGCAGTGAACTAGCGGAAGAGACCCAGTACTTC.

This CDR3 is CASSRRGGANEQYF. The CDR3 DNA reads as TGTGCCAGCAGCCGACGAGGGGGGGCTAACGAGCAGTACTTC. The chain employs TRBV9 and TRBJ2-7, with D tentatively TRBD2 (7 bases). Germline V gives CDR1 SGDLS, CDR2 YYNGEE. V was clipped by 4 bases and J by 5 bases, with 16 bases between them. The CDR3 spans 14 residues.

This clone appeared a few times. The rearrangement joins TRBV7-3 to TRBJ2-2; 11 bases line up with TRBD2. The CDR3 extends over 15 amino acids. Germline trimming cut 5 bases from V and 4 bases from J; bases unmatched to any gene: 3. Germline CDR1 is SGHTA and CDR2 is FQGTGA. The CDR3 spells CASSPGTSGTGELFF. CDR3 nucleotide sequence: TGTGCCAGCAGCCCTGGGACTAGCGGCACCGGGGAGCTGTTTTTT.

The DNA for the CDR3 is TGTGCCAGCAGCATTGACAGCTTGCCCTACGAGCAGTACTTC. As protein: CASSIDSLPYEQYF. This chain joins TRBV11-2 and TRBJ2-7; TRBD1 might be the D (5 bases). Trimming removed 5 bases at V and 2 bases at J, with 13 bases between. CDR1 SGHAT and CDR2 FQNNGV come from the germline V gene. The CDR3 runs to 14 residues.

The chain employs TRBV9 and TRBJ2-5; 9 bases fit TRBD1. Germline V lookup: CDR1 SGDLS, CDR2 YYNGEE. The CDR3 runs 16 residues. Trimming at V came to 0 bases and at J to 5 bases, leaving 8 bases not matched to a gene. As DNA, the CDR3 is TGTGCCAGCAGCGTAGGGGGGACAGGGTTTCGGGAGACCCAGTACTTC. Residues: CASSVGGTGFRETQYF.

The CDR3 DNA reads TGTGCCAGCAGCCTGACAGGGGCGAGCGGCATTCAGTACTTC. Protein product: CASSLTGASGIQYF. The rearrangement links TRBV28 to TRBJ2-4, with TRBD1 identical over 8 bases. Losses at the gene ends were 6 bases for V and 9 bases for J; bases not matched to a gene: 10. CDR3 length equals 14 residues. The germline V gene encodes CDR1 MDHEN and CDR2 SYDVKM.

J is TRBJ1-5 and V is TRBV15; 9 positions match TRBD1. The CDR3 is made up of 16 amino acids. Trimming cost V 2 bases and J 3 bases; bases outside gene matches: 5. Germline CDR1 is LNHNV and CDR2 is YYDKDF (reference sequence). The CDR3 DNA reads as TGTGCCACCAGCAGACGGACAGGGGTGGTCAATCAGCCCCAGCATTTT. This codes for CATSRRTGVVNQPQHF.

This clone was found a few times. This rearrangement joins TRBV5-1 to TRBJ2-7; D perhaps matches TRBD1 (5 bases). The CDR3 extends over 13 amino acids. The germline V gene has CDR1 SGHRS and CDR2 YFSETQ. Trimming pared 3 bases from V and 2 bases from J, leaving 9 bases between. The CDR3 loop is CASSSTGPYEQYF. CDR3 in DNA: TGCGCCAGCAGCTCTACAGGTCCCTACGAGCAGTACTTC.

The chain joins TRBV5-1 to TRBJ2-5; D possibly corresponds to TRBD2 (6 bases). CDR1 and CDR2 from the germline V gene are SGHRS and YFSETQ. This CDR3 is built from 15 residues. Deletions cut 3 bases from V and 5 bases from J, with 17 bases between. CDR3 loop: CASSSDLHGGETQYF. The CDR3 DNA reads TGCGCCAGCAGCTCCGACCTACATGGGGGGGAGACCCAGTACTTC.

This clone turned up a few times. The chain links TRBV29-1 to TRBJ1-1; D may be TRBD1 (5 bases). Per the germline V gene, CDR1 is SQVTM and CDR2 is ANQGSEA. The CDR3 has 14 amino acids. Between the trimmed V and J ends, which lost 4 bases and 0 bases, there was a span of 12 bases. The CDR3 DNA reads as TGCAGCGTTGGGTTAGGGGTTATGAACACTGAAGCTTTCTTT. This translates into CSVGLGVMNTEAFF. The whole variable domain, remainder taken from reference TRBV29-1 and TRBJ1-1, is SAVISQKPSRDICQRGTSLTIQCQVDSQVTMMFWYRQQPGQSLTLIATANQGSEATYESGFVIDKFPISRPNLTFSTLTVSNMSPEDSSIYLCSVGLGVMNTEAFFGQGTRLTVV.

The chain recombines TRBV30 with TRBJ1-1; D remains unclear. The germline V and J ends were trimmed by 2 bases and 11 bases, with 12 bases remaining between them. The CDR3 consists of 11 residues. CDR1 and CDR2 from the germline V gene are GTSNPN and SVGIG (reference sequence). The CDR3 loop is CAWSLREVAFF. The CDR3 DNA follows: TGTGCCTGGAGTCTGAGGGAGGTGGCTTTCTTT.

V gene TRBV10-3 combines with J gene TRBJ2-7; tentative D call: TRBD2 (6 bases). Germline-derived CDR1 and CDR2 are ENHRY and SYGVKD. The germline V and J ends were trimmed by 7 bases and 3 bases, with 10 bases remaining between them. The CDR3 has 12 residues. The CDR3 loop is CAITRDGYEQYF. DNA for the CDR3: TGTGCCATCACGCGGGACGGCTACGAGCAGTACTTC.